This T cell receptor beta chain was sequenced in a study of metastatic and nonmetastatic thyroid tumors. Per the germline V gene, CDR1 is GTSNPN and CDR2 is SVGIG (reference sequence). This CDR3 has 12 amino acids. V lost 0 bases and J 10 bases, leaving 13 bases between the germline ends. With MiXCR, TCRdb reprocessed the PCR reads. In the table there are fewer than 40,000 clones, roughly half of which are singletons. Patients underwent thyroid surgery, and none had received any treatment before it. The TCR was taken from a male donor with papillary thyroid cancer or a benign thyroid nodule (not recorded which). Some clones in this sample may be carry-over from other donors' samples. This chain uses TRBV30 with TRBJ2-7; possible D gene TRBD1, 6 bases. The sample consisted of tumor tissue. This CDR3 is CAWSVRQVDQYF. The CDR3 DNA is TGTGCCTGGAGTGTAAGACAGGTCGATCAGTACTTC.